Sequencing of this T cell receptor (beta chain) was carried out in a study of blood T cell repertoires in COVID-19. The overall study: T cells, B-cell-depleted T cells, or PBMCs provided the cDNA or gDNA that served as material.

Study processing details: Reference gene primer amplification gave nucleated cell count estimates. Repertoires were generated with immunoSEQ multiplex PCR, while TCRdb's copy carries only in-frame clones and drops some. V, J and clone size reflect that table, while D and trimming were determined from the DNA. The data show over 250,000 clones, with roughly 86% seen just once and roughly 0.8% held by the top ten. Trimming took 5 bases from V and 0 from J; bases not matched to a gene: 9. This CDR3 spans 19 amino acids. Germline V gives CDR1 MNHEY, CDR2 SVGEGT. Sequencing was done on a sample of peripheral blood. This chain links TRBV6-2 or TRBV6-3 with TRBJ2-1, with TRBD2 identical over 14 bases. The receptor was isolated from a woman aged 25 to 39 with acute or convalescent COVID-19. As DNA, the CDR3 is TGTGCCAGCAGTCCGCTCGGGACTAGCGGGAGTTCCTCCTACAATGAGCAGTTCTTC. This gives the protein CASSPLGTSGSSSYNEQFF.